The 10 T cell receptor beta chains presented below share a single source sample, sequenced in a study of response to subunit inactivated influenza vaccine. TCRdb processed the RT-PCR reads anew with MiXCR; each CDR3 protein has one entry. The sample shows about 500,000 distinct CDR3 sequences, approximately 17% of them seen only once. This material consisted of CD4+ T cells sorted from PBMCs, taken around 2 years after vaccination. All receptors come from a man in his fifties or sixties who received an inactivated influenza vaccine.

This chain joins TRBV7-9 and TRBJ2-1; 9 nucleotides match TRBD2. Germline V gene data show CDR1 as SEHNR and CDR2 as FQNEAQ (reference sequence). With V trimmed by 4 bases and J by 10 bases, 14 bases remained unmatched. The CDR3 length is 16 residues. This CDR3 is CASSSRGPRLAGEQFF. In DNA form, the CDR3 reads TGTGCCAGCAGCTCACGGGGCCCCCGGCTAGCGGGAGAGCAGTTCTTC.

This clonotype was counted many times. This chain connects TRBV20-1 to TRBJ1-5; TRBD1 matches 7 bases. CDR3 length: 17 residues. The V gene's germline CDR1 is DFQATT and CDR2 SNEGSKA (reference sequence). With 1 base clipped from V and 0 bases from J, the junction kept 9 bases outside the gene matches. The CDR3 nucleotides are TGCAGTGCTAGAGTTTCGGGGACAGTTTATAGCAATCAGCCCCAGCATTTT. Its protein is CSARVSGTVYSNQPQHF.

The table lists this clonotype with many counts. The chain couples TRBV27 to TRBJ1-5; tentatively, D is TRBD1 (6 bases). The CDR3 has 16 residues. Germline-derived CDR1 and CDR2 are MNHEY and SMNVEV (reference sequence). V lost 4 bases to trimming and J lost 3 bases, with 16 bases between them. DNA of the CDR3: TGTGCCAGCAGTTCCAAATGGACAGAGTTCAATCAGCCCCAGCATTTT. It translates to CASSSKWTEFNQPQHF.

This clonotype was seen only a few times. V and J are TRBV11-2 and TRBJ2-1; D possibly corresponds to TRBD2 (5 bases). This CDR3 spans 15 amino acids. Germline assignment: CDR1 SGHAT and CDR2 FQNNGV. Trimming removed 1 base at V and 6 bases at J, with 13 bases between. The CDR3 region has the DNA TGTGCCAGCAGCTTAGGCAACGGAGGTTTCAATGAGCAGTTCTTC. Its translation is CASSLGNGGFNEQFF.

This clonotype was counted at least ten times. The chain recombines TRBV4-1 with TRBJ1-3; D is undetermined. Germline loops: CDR1 MGHRA, CDR2 YSYEKL. The CDR3 length is 12 residues. The germline V and J ends were trimmed by 7 bases and 4 bases, with 8 bases remaining between them. CDR3 nucleotide sequence: TGCGCCAGCAAGGGAGTCGGAAACACCATATATTTT. Its translation is CASKGVGNTIYF.

This sequence joins TRBV10-3 and TRBJ1-4; D ambiguous. Germline CDR1 ENHRY, CDR2 SYGVKD. The V end was cut by 4 bases, the J end by 0 bases, with 6 bases between. This CDR3 spans 14 amino acids. The CDR3 protein is CAISAAATNEKLFF. The CDR3 DNA reads as TGTGCCATCAGTGCGGCAGCAACTAATGAAAAACTGTTTTTT.

The rearrangement links TRBV20-1 to TRBJ2-5; TRBD2 matches at 7 bases. The CDR3 totals 14 residues. Germline-derived CDR1 and CDR2 are DFQATT and SNEGSKA (reference sequence). Trimming at V came to 1 base and at J to 2 bases, leaving 4 bases not matched to a gene. CDR3 protein: CSARGSGGQETQYF. CDR3 DNA: TGCAGTGCTAGAGGGTCGGGAGGACAAGAGACCCAGTACTTC.

CDR3 sequence (DNA): TGTGCCAGCTCCCAAAGTACGGCGGTCTCTGGAAACACCATATATTTT. Encoded protein: CASSQSTAVSGNTIYF. The chain joins TRBV18 to TRBJ1-3; D uncertain. Trimming cost V 6 bases and J 0 bases, with 15 bases left between them. Per germline, CDR1 KGHSH and CDR2 LQKENI. The CDR3 contains 16 residues.

This clonotype was picked up a small number of times. The V and J genes are TRBV7-2 and TRBJ2-2; D remains unclear. This CDR3 region has 12 residues. The germline V and J ends were trimmed by 2 bases and 8 bases, with 6 bases remaining between them. CDR1 and CDR2 (germline): SGHTA, FQGNSA. CDR3 sequence reads: CASSLYQGELFF. The CDR3 nucleotides are TGTGCCAGCAGCTTATATCAAGGGGAGCTGTTTTTT.

The chain has TRBV27 and TRBJ2-2; a weak D match, TRBD2 (6 bases). CDR3 length equals 14 residues. Germline V gives CDR1 MNHEY, CDR2 SMNVEV (reference sequence). V was shortened by 7 bases and J by 3 bases, with 12 bases between the two germline ends. CDR3 sequence (DNA): TGTGCCAGCACGCCGGCGGGATACACCGGGGAGCTGTTTTTT. It encodes CASTPAGYTGELFF.